These 31 T cell receptor beta chains were all obtained from the same sample, sequenced in a study of T cell responses to AZD1222 COVID-19 vaccine (TCRdb year 2021). The receptor library was made with the immunoSEQ multiplex PCR assay. TCRdb carries this immuneACCESS record with in-frame sequences only. Its versions omit some clonotypes, under half of them owing to an unresolved V gene in the studies checked, with the rest unexplained. The sample table lists nearly 110,000 clones, nearly 90% of them with a count of one. In total, the top ten clones hold around 4.5% of the sample. The time point label for this specimen denotes: about 28 days (+/-7) after the second vaccine dose. This specimen consisted of peripheral blood, obtained 28 days after the second AZD1222 dose. The receptors derive from an adult who received the AZD1222 COVID-19 vaccine.

V and J are TRBV2 and TRBJ1-1; 7 nucleotides align to TRBD1. The V gene's germline CDR1 is SNHLY and CDR2 FYNNEI. This CDR3 has 15 residues. With 3 bases clipped from V and 3 bases from J, the junction kept 7 bases outside the gene matches. CDR3 bases: TGTGCCAGCAGTGATGCGGGGGACAGATACACTGAAGCTTTCTTT. Its protein product is CASSDAGDRYTEAFF. The entire variable domain, with the rest obtained from reference TRBV2 and TRBJ1-1, is as follows: EPEVTQTPSHQVTQMGQEVILRCVPISNHLYFYWYRQILGQKVEFLVSFYNNEISEKSEIFDDQFSVERPDGSNFTLKIRSTKLEDSAMYFCASSDAGDRYTEAFFGQGTRLTVV.

The chain recombines TRBV14 with TRBJ1-2; 7 bases match TRBD1. Germline V lookup: CDR1 SGHDN, CDR2 FVKESK. The CDR3 covers 16 residues. The V gene end was trimmed by 2 bases and the J gene end by 2 bases; junction bases not matched to a gene: 8. Written as DNA, the CDR3 is TGTGCCAGCAGCCAATGGGATAAGGGGGCCAACTATGGCTACACCTTC. This encodes CASSQWDKGANYGYTF.

The chain is built from TRBV7-2 and TRBJ1-3; perhaps TRBD1 as D (5 bases). Trimming cost V 2 bases and J 7 bases, with 15 bases left between them. CDR1 is SGHTA and CDR2 is FQGNSA in the germline V gene. This CDR3 is built from 15 residues. The CDR3 loop reads CASSLWAGPENTIYF. CDR3 nucleotide sequence: TGTGCCAGCAGCTTATGGGCAGGGCCTGAGAACACCATATATTTT.

V usage is TRBV11-2 and J usage is TRBJ2-7; D not resolved. The germline V gene has CDR1 SGHAT and CDR2 FQNNGV. The CDR3 has 14 amino acids. Trimming removed 5 bases at V and 0 bases at J, with 11 bases between. CDR3 in DNA: TGTGCCAGCAGCCTCGACACTATCTCCTACGAGCAGTACTTC. This codes for CASSLDTISYEQYF.

The chain recombines TRBV2 with TRBJ2-3; tentatively, D is TRBD1 or TRBD2 (6 bases each). This CDR3 comprises 14 residues. Deletions cut 2 bases from V and 5 bases from J, with 11 bases between. The germline gives CDR1 SNHLY, CDR2 FYNNEI. The chain's CDR3 is CASSEWGAQDTQYF. In nucleotides, the CDR3 is TGTGCCAGCAGTGAATGGGGGGCGCAAGATACGCAGTATTTT. The full variable domain, rest sourced from reference TRBV2 and TRBJ2-3, is EPEVTQTPSHQVTQMGQEVILRCVPISNHLYFYWYRQILGQKVEFLVSFYNNEISEKSEIFDDQFSVERPDGSNFTLKIRSTKLEDSAMYFCASSEWGAQDTQYFGPGTRLTVL.

This clone has a single count. The rearrangement links TRBV3-1 (or the pseudogene TRBV3-2) to TRBJ1-5, with D possibly TRBD1 on 6 matching bases. Germline CDR1 is LGHDT and CDR2 is YNNKEL (reference sequence). The CDR3 extends over 15 amino acids. V lost 4 bases and J lost 4, with 14 bases in between. CDR3 sequence reads: CASSLGGARNQPQHF. The CDR3 DNA is TGTGCCAGCAGCCTTGGGGGGGCAAGGAATCAGCCCCAGCATTTT.

A few counts support this clone. Different DNA sequences within this sample yield the same CDR3. The CDR3, as DNA: TGTGCCAGCAGTGAACTAGCGGGGGGCCAAGAGACCCAGTACTTC. Translated: CASSELAGGQETQYF. The V call is TRBV6-1, the J call TRBJ2-5; 11 bases fit TRBD2. The germline gives CDR1 MNHNS, CDR2 SASEGT. CDR3 length: 15 residues. Losses at the gene ends were 2 bases for V and 1 base for J; bases not matched to a gene: 0.

The V gene is TRBV19, the J gene TRBJ1-2, with D hard to call. From germline, CDR1 is LNHDA and CDR2 SQIVND (reference sequence). With 7 bases removed from V and 3 bases from J, the gap between germline ends came to 15 bases. The CDR3 is 14 amino acids. CDR3 coding DNA: TGTGCCAGTACCTTTGAAGGGCGCCACTATGGCTACACCTTC. It encodes CASTFEGRHYGYTF.

The chain employs TRBV7-2 and TRBJ2-3; TRBD1 or TRBD2 may be the D gene (6 bases each). This CDR3 is built from 16 residues. V was clipped by 3 bases and J by 2 bases, with 15 bases between them. Germline V gene data show CDR1 as SGHTA and CDR2 as FQGNSA. The DNA for the CDR3 is TGTGCCAGCAGCTTCGGGTTGGGGGGCGTCACAGATACGCAGTATTTT. Protein: CASSFGLGGVTDTQYF. The full variable domain, completed using reference TRBV7-2 and TRBJ2-3, is GAGVSQSPSNKVTEKGKDVELRCDPISGHTALYWYRQSLGQGLEFLIYFQGNSAPDKSGLPSDRFSAERTGGSVSTLTIQRTQQEDSAVYLCASSFGLGGVTDTQYFGPGTRLTVL.

The CDR3 reads CASSSTATGELFF. In DNA, the CDR3 is TGTGCCAGCAGTTCGACAGCCACCGGGGAGCTGTTTTTT. The rearrangement links TRBV6-6 to TRBJ2-2; possible D gene TRBD1, 5 bases. In germline, CDR1 is MNHNY, CDR2 SVGAGI (reference sequence). The length of the CDR3 is 13 residues. V was pared by 4 bases and J by 4 bases, with 7 bases between.

A remark on this clone: Additional DNA sequences in this sample encode the identical CDR3. This chain joins TRBV4-2 and TRBJ1-5; no clear D. Germline CDR1 LGHNA, CDR2 YNFKEQ. V lost 0 bases, J lost 1 base, and 10 bases lay in between. The CDR3 sequence is 16 residues long. The CDR3 is CASSQEEGASNQPQHF. The CDR3 DNA is TGTGCCAGCAGCCAAGAAGAAGGAGCGAGCAATCAGCCCCAGCATTTT.

The chain recombines TRBV3-1 (or the pseudogene TRBV3-2) with TRBJ2-3; maybe TRBD1 (6 bases). In germline, CDR1 is LGHDT, CDR2 YNNKEL (reference sequence). V was trimmed by 4 bases and J by 6 bases, leaving 8 bases between them. The CDR3 totals 12 residues. CDR3 protein: CASSPTGDTQYF. Written as DNA, the CDR3 is TGTGCCAGCAGCCCTACAGGGGATACGCAGTATTTT.

The chain joins TRBV27 to TRBJ1-1; TRBD1 aligns across 7 bases. Per the germline V gene, CDR1 is MNHEY and CDR2 is SMNVEV (reference sequence). The CDR3 has 13 residues. Germline trimming cut 5 bases from V and 6 bases from J; bases unmatched to any gene: 6. This CDR3 is CASSATGRAEAFF. The CDR3, as DNA: TGTGCCAGCAGTGCGACAGGGAGGGCTGAAGCTTTCTTT.

The CDR3 loop reads CAIRDRSSNQPQHF. The CDR3 nucleotides are TGTGCCATCAGGGACAGGAGCAGCAATCAGCCCCAGCATTTT. The chain carries TRBV10-3 and TRBJ1-5, with 7 nucleotides matching TRBD1. The CDR3 has 14 residues. Per germline, CDR1 ENHRY and CDR2 SYGVKD. V trimming: 6 bases; J trimming: 1 base; junction bases outside the gene matches: 3.

The V gene is TRBV7-6, the J gene TRBJ1-1; D is unclear. The germline V and J ends were trimmed by 4 bases and 2 bases, with 8 bases remaining between them. CDR1 and CDR2 (germline): SGHVS, FNYEAQ. CDR3 length equals 13 residues. The CDR3, as DNA: TGTGCCAGCAGCTCCGGACTAAACACTGAAGCTTTCTTT. This codes for CASSSGLNTEAFF.

The genes are TRBV2 and TRBJ1-5; no clear D gene. Per the germline V gene, CDR1 is SNHLY and CDR2 is FYNNEI. This CDR3 comprises 15 residues. Trimming took 8 bases from V and 0 from J, leaving 14 bases between them. The CDR3: CASGIDTGSNQPQHF. CDR3 sequence (DNA): TGTGCCAGCGGAATTGACACGGGTAGCAATCAGCCCCAGCATTTT.

There are a few counts of this clone. The V call is TRBV5-1, the J call TRBJ2-2; no clear D. The CDR3 totals 17 residues. Trimming stripped 5 bases from V and 0 bases from J, with 17 bases between. Per the germline V gene, CDR1 is SGHRS and CDR2 is YFSETQ. CDR3 DNA sequence: TGCGCCAGCAGAAACATACTGAGGACGACGAACACCGGGGAGCTGTTTTTT. Residues: CASRNILRTTNTGELFF.

This clone has a handful of counts. The chain combines TRBV11-3 with TRBJ2-7, with D perhaps matching TRBD2 (6 bases). V shed 6 bases and J shed 2 bases, with 17 bases lying between them. The germline gives CDR1 SGHNT, CDR2 YENEEA. CDR3 length: 15 amino acids. The CDR3 region has the DNA TGTGCCAGCAGTTTTAAGGGAGGCGGCCCCTACGAGCAGTACTTC. It codes for CASSFKGGGPYEQYF.

The chain recombines TRBV19 with TRBJ1-5; TRBD1 might be the D (5 bases). The CDR3 spans 13 residues. The V end lost 10 bases, the J end lost 6 bases, and 16 bases lay between the germline ends. CDR1 is LNHDA, CDR2 SQIVND, per germline (reference sequence). The CDR3: CATRGWGSQPQHF. CDR3 bases: TGTGCCACCCGTGGGTGGGGGAGTCAGCCCCAGCATTTT.

The chain uses TRBV7-2 and TRBJ2-2; D ambiguous. In germline, CDR1 is SGHTA, CDR2 FQGNSA. The CDR3 length is 14 residues. V was shortened by 1 base and J by 3 bases, with 6 bases between the two germline ends. The CDR3 loop reads CASSLGWHTGELFF. CDR3 coding DNA: TGTGCCAGCAGCTTAGGATGGCACACCGGGGAGCTGTTTTTT.

CDR3 protein: CASSYTEQGTGNTIYF. CDR3 sequence (DNA): TGTGCCAGCAGTTACACGGAACAGGGTACTGGAAACACCATATATTTT. The chain carries TRBV6-5 and TRBJ1-3; D might be TRBD1 (6 bases). Germline V gene data show CDR1 as MNHEY and CDR2 as SVGAGI. Trimming took 2 bases from V and 2 from J, leaving 13 bases between them. The CDR3 loop spans 16 amino acids.

The chain uses TRBV5-6 and TRBJ2-7; 9 bases are a match to TRBD1. Germline loops: CDR1 SGHDT, CDR2 YYEEEE. The CDR3 loop spans 17 amino acids. Unmatched junction bases numbered 12, after V lost 3 bases and J lost 2 bases. As DNA, the CDR3 is TGTGCCAGCAGCTCTACAGGGGGCTTTAAGCCCACCTACGAGCAGTACTTC. This gives the protein CASSSTGGFKPTYEQYF.

This sequence joins TRBV5-1 and TRBJ2-5; D is tentatively TRBD1 or TRBD2 (5 bases each). V was cut by 6 bases and J by 1 base, with 13 bases left in between. Per germline, CDR1 SGHRS and CDR2 YFSETQ. This CDR3 is built from 14 residues. CDR3 protein: CASTRGRGQETQYF. DNA for the CDR3: TGCGCCAGCACCCGGGGACGGGGCCAAGAGACCCAGTACTTC.

The J gene is TRBJ1-1, the V gene TRBV6-4; D uncertain. The germline gives CDR1 MRHNA, CDR2 SNTAGT. This CDR3 contains 14 residues. V gave up 7 bases and J gave up 1 base, with 13 bases separating them. As DNA, the CDR3 is TGTGCCAGCAAAAGTCGGACGGGGAACACTGAAGCTTTCTTT. It specifies CASKSRTGNTEAFF.

V and J are TRBV2 and TRBJ2-1; no clear D gene. Trimming took off 8 bases at V and 3 bases at J, with 14 bases between the two ends. The CDR3 is 14 residues long. The V gene's germline CDR1 is SNHLY and CDR2 FYNNEI. CDR3 sequence reads: CASGLASFYNEQFF. The CDR3 DNA reads TGTGCCAGCGGATTAGCCTCATTCTACAATGAGCAGTTCTTC. Drawing the rest from reference TRBV2 and TRBJ2-1, the complete variable domain is EPEVTQTPSHQVTQMGQEVILRCVPISNHLYFYWYRQILGQKVEFLVSFYNNEISEKSEIFDDQFSVERPDGSNFTLKIRSTKLEDSAMYFCASGLASFYNEQFFGPGTRLTVL.

This chain connects TRBV7-2 to TRBJ1-4, with D perhaps TRBD1 (6 bases). CDR1 is SGHTA, CDR2 FQGNSA, per germline. V was cut by 5 bases and J by 7 bases, with 14 bases left in between. This CDR3 comprises 14 residues. The CDR3 coding sequence is TGTGCCAGCAGCCCATCGACAGGACGTGAAAAACTGTTTTTT. Encoded protein: CASSPSTGREKLFF. The full variable domain, rest sourced from reference TRBV7-2 and TRBJ1-4, is GAGVSQSPSNKVTEKGKDVELRCDPISGHTALYWYRQSLGQGLEFLIYFQGNSAPDKSGLPSDRFSAERTGGSVSTLTIQRTQQEDSAVYLCASSPSTGREKLFFGSGTQLSVL.

The gene calls are TRBV4-2 and TRBJ1-6; 9 bases map to TRBD1. Germline CDR1 and CDR2: LGHNA and YNFKEQ. The CDR3 totals 16 residues. The junction had 4 bases not matched to a gene; V was cut back by 0 bases and J by 7 bases. The CDR3 loop reads CASSQDRDRANSPLHF. DNA of the CDR3: TGTGCCAGCAGCCAAGATAGGGACAGGGCCAATTCACCCCTCCACTTT.

V is TRBV6-5 and J is TRBJ2-1; a weak D match, TRBD1 (5 bases). CDR3 length equals 15 residues. Trimming took 0 bases from V and 0 from J, leaving 6 bases between them. Germline assignment: CDR1 MNHEY and CDR2 SVGAGI. The CDR3 sequence: CASSYSTASYNEQFF. The CDR3 DNA is TGTGCCAGCAGTTACTCGACAGCCTCCTACAATGAGCAGTTCTTC.

The V call is TRBV21-1, the J call TRBJ1-5; TRBD1, the table's D call, lacks a check against the DNA. TRBV21-1 is annotated as a pseudogene. The CDR3 length is 16 residues. In nucleotides, the CDR3 is TGTGCCAGCAGCCCGAAGGTCACAGGGGGCAGCCAGCCCCAGCATTTT. Its protein product is CASSPKVTGGSQPQHF.

The V gene is TRBV24-1, the J gene TRBJ2-5; D gene uncertain. Trimming took 3 bases from V and 5 from J, leaving 12 bases between them. This CDR3 region has 14 residues. Per germline, CDR1 KGHDR and CDR2 SFDVKD. The CDR3 here is CATSDTGTTETQYF. The CDR3 DNA follows: TGTGCCACCAGTGATACGGGTACTACTGAGACCCAGTACTTC.

The chain employs TRBV28 and TRBJ1-3; TRBD1 aligns across 10 bases. Germline CDR1 MDHEN, CDR2 SYDVKM. CDR3 length: 18 amino acids. J lost 3 bases, V lost 7 bases, and 15 bases had no gene match. The CDR3 loop reads CASIEPEGQGSSGNTIYF. CDR3 in DNA: TGTGCCAGCATTGAGCCCGAGGGACAGGGGAGTAGTGGAAACACCATATATTTT.